This T cell receptor beta chain was identified in a study of T-cell memory formation after mild COVID-19. Study-wide points: Some clones that responded turned up in pre-infection memory, which suggests that cross-reactive memory joined in. Clones that shrank (day 15 to 85) were balanced CD4/CD8, whereas later expanders leaned CD4+.

From germline, CDR1 is KGHSH and CDR2 LQKENI. This CDR3 is 15 amino acids long. V lost 1 base to trimming and J lost 5 bases, with 11 bases between them. This clonotype was seen only a few times. The antigen remains unidentified. TCRdb itself ran the 5' RACE reads through MiXCR, one entry per CDR3 protein. The table records some 280,000 distinct CDR3 sequences, under 20% of them present only once. The TCR was taken from a young man who had mild COVID-19 (a few samples of this study predate the infection). Cell type and time point are not known. This rearrangement joins TRBV18 to TRBJ2-2; weak D call: TRBD2 (6 bases). The sample was PBMCs or a T cell subset sorted from them (not recorded which). The CDR3 DNA is TGTGCCAGCTCACCACGGGGAGGAAGGACCGGGGAGCTGTTTTTT. Translation: CASSPRGGRTGELFF.